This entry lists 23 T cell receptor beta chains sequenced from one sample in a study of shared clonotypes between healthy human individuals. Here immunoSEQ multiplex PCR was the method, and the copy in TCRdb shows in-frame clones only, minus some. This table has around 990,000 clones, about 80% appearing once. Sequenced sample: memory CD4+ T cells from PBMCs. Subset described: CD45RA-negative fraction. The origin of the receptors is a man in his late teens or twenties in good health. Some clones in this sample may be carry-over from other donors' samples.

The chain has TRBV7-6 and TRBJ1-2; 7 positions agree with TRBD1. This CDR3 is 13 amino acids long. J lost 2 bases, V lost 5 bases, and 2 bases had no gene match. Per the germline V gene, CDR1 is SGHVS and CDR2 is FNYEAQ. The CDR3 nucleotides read TGTGCCAGCAGCCCGGGACAGAACTATGGCTACACCTTC. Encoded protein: CASSPGQNYGYTF.

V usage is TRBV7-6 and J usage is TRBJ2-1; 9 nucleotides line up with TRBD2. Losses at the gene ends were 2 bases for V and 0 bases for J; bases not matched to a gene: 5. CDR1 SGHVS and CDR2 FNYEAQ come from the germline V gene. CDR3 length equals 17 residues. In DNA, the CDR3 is TGTGCCAGCAGCTTATGGCATAGCGGGAGCTCCTACAATGAGCAGTTCTTC. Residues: CASSLWHSGSSYNEQFF.

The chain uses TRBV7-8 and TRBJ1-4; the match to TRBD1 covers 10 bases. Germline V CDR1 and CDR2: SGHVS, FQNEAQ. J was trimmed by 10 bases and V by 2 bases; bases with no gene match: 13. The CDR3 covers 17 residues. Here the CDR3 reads CASSLRQGASLDGKLFF. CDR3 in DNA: TGTGCCAGCAGCTTACGACAGGGGGCGTCGTTGGATGGAAAACTGTTTTTT. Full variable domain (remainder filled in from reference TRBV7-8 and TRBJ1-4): GAGVSQSPRYKVAKRGQDVALRCDPISGHVSLFWYQQALGQGPEFLTYFQNEAQLDKSGLPSDRFFAERPEGSVSTLKIQRTQQEDSAVYLCASSLRQGASLDGKLFFGSGTQLSVL.

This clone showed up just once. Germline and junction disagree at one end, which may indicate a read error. The CDR3 bases are TGTGCCAGCGGCGTGGGGCTAGCGGGAACAGATACGCAGTATTTT. It is translated as CASGVGLAGTDTQYF. V usage is TRBV9 and J usage is TRBJ2-3; TRBD2 aligns across 9 bases. CDR3 length equals 15 residues. The V gene's germline CDR1 is SGDLS and CDR2 YYNGEE.

The CDR3 reads CASSFKGGITDTQYF. In DNA form, the CDR3 reads TGTGCCAGCAGTTTCAAAGGGGGCATCACAGATACGCAGTATTTT. The gene calls are TRBV25-1 and TRBJ2-3; the match to TRBD1 covers 7 bases. Trimming took 5 bases from V and 2 from J; bases not matched to a gene: 7. The CDR3 contains 15 residues. Germline V gives CDR1 MGHDK, CDR2 SYGVNS.

The CDR3 bases are TGCGCCAGCCGATCCCAACTAGCGGGAGGGCCCTACGAGCAGTACTTC. Translation: CASRSQLAGGPYEQYF. V and J are TRBV4-3 and TRBJ2-7, with TRBD2 matching 13 bases. The CDR3 is 16 amino acids. With V trimmed by 8 bases and J by 2 bases, 9 bases remained unmatched. Germline lookup yields CDR1 LGHNA and CDR2 YSLEER.

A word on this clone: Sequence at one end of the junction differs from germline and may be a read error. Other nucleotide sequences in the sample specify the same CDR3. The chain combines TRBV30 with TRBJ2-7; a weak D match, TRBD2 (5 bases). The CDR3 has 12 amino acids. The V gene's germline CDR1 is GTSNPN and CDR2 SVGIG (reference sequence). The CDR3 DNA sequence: TGTGCCGGGGAAGGGAGTCGTTACGAGCAGTACTTT. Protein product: CAGEGSRYEQYF.

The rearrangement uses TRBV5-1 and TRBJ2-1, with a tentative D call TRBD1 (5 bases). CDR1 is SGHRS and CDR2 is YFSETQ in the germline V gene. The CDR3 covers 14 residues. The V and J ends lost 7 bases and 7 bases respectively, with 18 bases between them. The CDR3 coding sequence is TGCGCCAGCGCAAAGGACAAGATAGGAAATGAGCAGTTCTTC. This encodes CASAKDKIGNEQFF.

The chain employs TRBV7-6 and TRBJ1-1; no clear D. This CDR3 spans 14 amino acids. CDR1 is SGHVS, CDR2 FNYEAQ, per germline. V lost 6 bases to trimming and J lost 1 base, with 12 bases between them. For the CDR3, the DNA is TGTGCCAGCAGGAAAACGGACGGGAACACTGAAGCTTTCTTT. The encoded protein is CASRKTDGNTEAFF.

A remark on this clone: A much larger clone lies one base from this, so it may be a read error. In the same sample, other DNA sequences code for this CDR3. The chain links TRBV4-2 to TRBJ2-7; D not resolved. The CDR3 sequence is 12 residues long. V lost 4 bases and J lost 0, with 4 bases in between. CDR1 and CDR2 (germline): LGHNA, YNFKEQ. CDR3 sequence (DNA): TGTGCCAGCAGCCCAAGCTCCTACGAGCAGTACTTC. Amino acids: CASSPSSYEQYF.

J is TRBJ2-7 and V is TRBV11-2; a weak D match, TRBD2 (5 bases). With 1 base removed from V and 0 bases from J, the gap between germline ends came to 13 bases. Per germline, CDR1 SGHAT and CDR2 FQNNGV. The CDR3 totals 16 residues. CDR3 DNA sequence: TGTGCCAGCAGCTTAGCCTCGATGAGGGTCTCCTACGAGCAGTACTTC. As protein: CASSLASMRVSYEQYF.

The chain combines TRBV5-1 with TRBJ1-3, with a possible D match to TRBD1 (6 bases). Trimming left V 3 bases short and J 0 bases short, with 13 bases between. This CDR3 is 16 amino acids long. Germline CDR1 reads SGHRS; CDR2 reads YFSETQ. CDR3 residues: CASSSTGPFSGNTIYF. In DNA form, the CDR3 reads TGCGCCAGCAGCTCGACAGGTCCCTTCTCTGGAAACACCATATATTTT. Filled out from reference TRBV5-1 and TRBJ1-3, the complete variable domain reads KAGVTQTPRYLIKTRGQQVTLSCSPISGHRSVSWYQQTPGQGLQFLFEYFSETQRNKGNFPGRFSGRQFSNSRSEMNVSTLELGDSALYLCASSSTGPFSGNTIYFGEGSWLTVV.

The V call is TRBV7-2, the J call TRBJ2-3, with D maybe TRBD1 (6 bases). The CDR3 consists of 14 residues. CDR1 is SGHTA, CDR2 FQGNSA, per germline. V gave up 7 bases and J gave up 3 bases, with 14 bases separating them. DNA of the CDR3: TGTGCCAGCACCGTGGGTAGGGGGACAGATACGCAGTATTTT. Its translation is CASTVGRGTDTQYF.

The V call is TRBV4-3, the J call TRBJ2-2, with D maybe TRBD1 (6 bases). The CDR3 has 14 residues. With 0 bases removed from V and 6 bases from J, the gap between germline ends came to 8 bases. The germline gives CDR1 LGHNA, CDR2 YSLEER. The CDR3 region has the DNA TGCGCCAGCAGCCAAGATCAGGGGCCCGGGGAGCTGTTTTTT. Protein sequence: CASSQDQGPGELFF.

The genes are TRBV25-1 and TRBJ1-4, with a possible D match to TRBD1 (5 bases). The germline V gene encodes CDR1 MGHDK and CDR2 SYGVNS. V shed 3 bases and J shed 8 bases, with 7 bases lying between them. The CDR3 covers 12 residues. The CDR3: CASSDAGEKLFF. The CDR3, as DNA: TGTGCCAGCAGTGACGCAGGGGAAAAACTGTTTTTT.

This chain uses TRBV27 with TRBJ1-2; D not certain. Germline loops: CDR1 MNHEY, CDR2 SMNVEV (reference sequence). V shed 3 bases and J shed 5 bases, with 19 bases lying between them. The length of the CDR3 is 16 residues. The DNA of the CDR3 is TGTGCCAGCAGTTTCTCTCCTGCTCGGGGATGGTATGGCTACACCTTC. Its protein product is CASSFSPARGWYGYTF.

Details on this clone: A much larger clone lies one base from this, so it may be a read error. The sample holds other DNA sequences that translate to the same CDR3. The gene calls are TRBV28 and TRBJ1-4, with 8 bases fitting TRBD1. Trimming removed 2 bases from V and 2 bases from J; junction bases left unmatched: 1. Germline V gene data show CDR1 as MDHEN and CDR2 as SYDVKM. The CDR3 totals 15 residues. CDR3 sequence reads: CASSLQGATNEKLFF. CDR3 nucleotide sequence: TGTGCCAGCAGTTTACAGGGGGCGACTAATGAAAAACTGTTTTTT.

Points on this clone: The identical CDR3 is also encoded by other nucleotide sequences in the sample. The CDR3 protein is CASSLEAGGSYEQYF. The DNA for the CDR3 is TGCGCCAGCAGCTTGGAAGCGGGAGGGTCCTACGAGCAGTACTTC. The V call is TRBV5-1, the J call TRBJ2-7; 10 bases match TRBD2. From germline, CDR1 is SGHRS and CDR2 YFSETQ. The CDR3 is 15 amino acids. J lost 1 base, V lost 0 bases, and 1 base had no gene match.

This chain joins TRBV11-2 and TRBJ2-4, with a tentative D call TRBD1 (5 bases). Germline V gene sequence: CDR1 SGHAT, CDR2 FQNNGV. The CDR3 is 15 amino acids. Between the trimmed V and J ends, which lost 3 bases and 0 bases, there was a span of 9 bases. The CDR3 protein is CASSLTVLAKNIQYF. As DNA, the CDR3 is TGTGCCAGCAGCTTGACAGTTCTAGCCAAAAACATTCAGTACTTC.

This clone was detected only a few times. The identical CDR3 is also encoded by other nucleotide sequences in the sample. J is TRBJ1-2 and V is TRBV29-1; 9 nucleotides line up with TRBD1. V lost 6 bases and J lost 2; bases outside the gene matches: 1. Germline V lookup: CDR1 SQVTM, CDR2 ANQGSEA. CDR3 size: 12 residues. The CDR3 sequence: CSVGTGNYGYTF. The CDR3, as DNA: TGCAGCGTCGGGACAGGGAACTATGGCTACACCTTC. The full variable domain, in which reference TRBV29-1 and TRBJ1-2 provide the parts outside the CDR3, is SAVISQKPSRDICQRGTSLTIQCQVDSQVTMMFWYRQQPGQSLTLIATANQGSEATYESGFVIDKFPISRPNLTFSTLTVSNMSPEDSSIYLCSVGTGNYGYTFGSGTRLTVV.

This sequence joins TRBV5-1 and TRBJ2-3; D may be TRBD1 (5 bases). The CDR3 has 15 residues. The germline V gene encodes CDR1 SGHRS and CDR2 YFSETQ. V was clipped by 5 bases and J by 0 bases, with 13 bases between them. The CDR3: CASRITGSSTDTQYF. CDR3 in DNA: TGCGCCAGCAGAATCACAGGATCTAGCACAGATACGCAGTATTTT.

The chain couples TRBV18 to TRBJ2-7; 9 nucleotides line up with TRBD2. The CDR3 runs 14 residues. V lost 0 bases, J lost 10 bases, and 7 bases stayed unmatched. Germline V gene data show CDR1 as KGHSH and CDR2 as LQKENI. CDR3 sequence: CASSPPASGNDQYF. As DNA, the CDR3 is TGTGCCAGCTCACCACCGGCTAGCGGGAATGATCAGTACTTC.

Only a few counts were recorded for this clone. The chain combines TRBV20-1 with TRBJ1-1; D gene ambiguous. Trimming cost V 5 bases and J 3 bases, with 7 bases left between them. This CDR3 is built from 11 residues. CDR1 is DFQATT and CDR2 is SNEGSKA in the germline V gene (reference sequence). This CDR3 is CSAERDTEAFF. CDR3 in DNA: TGCAGTGCTGAGCGGGACACTGAAGCTTTCTTT.